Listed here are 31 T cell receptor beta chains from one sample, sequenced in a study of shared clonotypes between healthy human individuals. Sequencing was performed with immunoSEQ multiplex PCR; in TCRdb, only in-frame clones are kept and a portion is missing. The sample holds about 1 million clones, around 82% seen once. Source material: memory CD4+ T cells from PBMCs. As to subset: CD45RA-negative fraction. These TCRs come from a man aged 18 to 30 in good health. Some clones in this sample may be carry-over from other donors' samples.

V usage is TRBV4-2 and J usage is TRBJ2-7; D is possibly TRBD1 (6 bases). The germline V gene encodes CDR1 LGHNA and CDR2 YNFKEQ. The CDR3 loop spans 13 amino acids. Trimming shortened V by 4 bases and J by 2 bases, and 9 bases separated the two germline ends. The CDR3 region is CASSPGHTYEQYF. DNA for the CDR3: TGTGCCAGCAGCCCGGGACACACCTACGAGCAGTACTTC.

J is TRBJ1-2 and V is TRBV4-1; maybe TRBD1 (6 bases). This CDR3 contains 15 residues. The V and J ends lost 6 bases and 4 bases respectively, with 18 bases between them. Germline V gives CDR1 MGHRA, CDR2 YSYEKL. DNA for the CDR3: TGCGCCAGCAGGCCTCTTGCCGGGACACTCTATGGCTACACCTTC. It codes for CASRPLAGTLYGYTF.

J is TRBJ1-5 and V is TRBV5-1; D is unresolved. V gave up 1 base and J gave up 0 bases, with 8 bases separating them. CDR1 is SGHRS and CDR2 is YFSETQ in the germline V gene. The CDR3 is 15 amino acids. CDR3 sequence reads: CASSLYGDSNQPQHF. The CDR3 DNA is TGCGCCAGCAGCTTGTATGGAGATAGCAATCAGCCCCAGCATTTT.

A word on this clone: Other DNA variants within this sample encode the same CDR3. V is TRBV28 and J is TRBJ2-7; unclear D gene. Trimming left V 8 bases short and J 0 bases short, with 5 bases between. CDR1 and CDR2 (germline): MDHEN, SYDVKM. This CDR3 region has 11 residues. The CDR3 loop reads CASGLSYEQYF. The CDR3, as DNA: TGTGCCAGCGGCCTCTCCTACGAGCAGTACTTC.

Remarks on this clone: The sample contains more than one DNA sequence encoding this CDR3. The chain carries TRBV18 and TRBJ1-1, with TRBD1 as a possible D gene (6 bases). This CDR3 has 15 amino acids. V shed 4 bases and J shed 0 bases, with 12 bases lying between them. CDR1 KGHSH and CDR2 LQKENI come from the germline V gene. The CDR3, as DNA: TGTGCCAGCTCACTTGGACAGACGATGAACACTGAAGCTTTCTTT. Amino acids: CASSLGQTMNTEAFF.

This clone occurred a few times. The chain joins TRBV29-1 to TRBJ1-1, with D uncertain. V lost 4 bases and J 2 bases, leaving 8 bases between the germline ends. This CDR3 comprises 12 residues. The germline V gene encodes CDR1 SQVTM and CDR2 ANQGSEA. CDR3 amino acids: CSVVQANTEAFF. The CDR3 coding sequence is TGCAGCGTTGTGCAGGCTAACACTGAAGCTTTCTTT.

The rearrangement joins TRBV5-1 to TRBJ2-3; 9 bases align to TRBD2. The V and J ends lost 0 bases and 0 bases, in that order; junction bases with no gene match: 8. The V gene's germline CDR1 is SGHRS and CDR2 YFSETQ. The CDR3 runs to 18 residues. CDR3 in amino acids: CASSLVVSGSPSTDTQYF. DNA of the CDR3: TGCGCCAGCAGCTTGGTAGTTAGCGGGAGCCCAAGCACAGATACGCAGTATTTT.

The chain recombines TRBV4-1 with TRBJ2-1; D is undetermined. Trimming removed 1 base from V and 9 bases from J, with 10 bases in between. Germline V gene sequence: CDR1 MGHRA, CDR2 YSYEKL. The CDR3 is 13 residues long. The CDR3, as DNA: TGCGCCAGCAGCCAAGCACCGAGAGGTGAGCAGTTCTTC. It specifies CASSQAPRGEQFF.

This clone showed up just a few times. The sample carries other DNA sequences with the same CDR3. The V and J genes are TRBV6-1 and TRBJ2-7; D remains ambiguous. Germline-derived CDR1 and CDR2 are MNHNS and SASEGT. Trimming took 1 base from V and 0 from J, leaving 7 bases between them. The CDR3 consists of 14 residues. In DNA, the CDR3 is TGTGCCAGCAGTGAAGGGCCTAGCTCCTACGAGCAGTACTTC. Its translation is CASSEGPSSYEQYF.

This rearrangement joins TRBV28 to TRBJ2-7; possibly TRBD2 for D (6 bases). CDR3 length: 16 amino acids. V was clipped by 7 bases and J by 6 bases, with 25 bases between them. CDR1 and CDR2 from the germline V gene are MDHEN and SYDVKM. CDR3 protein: CASIPGGAEGVSEQYF. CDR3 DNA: TGTGCCAGCATCCCCGGGGGTGCGGAAGGTGTGAGCGAGCAGTACTTC.

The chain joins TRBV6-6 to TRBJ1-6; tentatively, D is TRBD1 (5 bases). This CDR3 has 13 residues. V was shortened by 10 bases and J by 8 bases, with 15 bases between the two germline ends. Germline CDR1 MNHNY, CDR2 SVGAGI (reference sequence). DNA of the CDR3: TGTGCCACCTGTCAGGGCCTTGATTCACCCCTCCACTTT. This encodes CATCQGLDSPLHF.

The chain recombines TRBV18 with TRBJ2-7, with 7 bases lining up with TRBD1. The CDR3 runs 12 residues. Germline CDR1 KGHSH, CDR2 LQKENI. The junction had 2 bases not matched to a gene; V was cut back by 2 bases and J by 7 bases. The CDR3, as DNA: TGTGCCAGCTCACCAAAGGACAGGGAGCAGTACTTC. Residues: CASSPKDREQYF.

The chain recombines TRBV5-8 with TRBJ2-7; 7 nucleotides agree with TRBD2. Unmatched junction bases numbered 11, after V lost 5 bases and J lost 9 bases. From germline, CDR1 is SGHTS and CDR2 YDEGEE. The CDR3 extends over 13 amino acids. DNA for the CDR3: TGTGCCAGCAGGCCCAGCGTCGGCGGGGGGCAGTACTTC. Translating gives CASRPSVGGGQYF.

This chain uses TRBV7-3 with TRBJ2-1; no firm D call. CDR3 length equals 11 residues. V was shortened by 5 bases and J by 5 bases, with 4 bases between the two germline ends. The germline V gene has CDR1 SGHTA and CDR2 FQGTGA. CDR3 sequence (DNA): TGTGCCAGCAGCGATAACAATGAGCAGTTCTTC. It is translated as CASSDNNEQFF.

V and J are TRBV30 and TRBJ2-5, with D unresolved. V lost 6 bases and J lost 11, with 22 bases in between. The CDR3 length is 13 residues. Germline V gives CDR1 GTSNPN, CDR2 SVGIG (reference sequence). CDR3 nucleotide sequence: TGTGCCTGCTCCAAAGGGTCGAGAGCCGGGCAGTACTTC. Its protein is CACSKGSRAGQYF.

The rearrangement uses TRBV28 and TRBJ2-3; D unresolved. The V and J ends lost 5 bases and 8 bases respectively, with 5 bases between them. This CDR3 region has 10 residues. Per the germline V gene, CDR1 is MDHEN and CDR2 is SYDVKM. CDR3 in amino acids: CASSQSTQYF. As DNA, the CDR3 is TGTGCCAGCAGTCAAAGTACGCAGTATTTT.

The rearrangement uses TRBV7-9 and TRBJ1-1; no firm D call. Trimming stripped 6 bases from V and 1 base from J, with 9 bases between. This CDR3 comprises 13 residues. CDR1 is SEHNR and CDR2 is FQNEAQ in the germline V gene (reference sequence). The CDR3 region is CASRSTGNTEAFF. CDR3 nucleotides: TGTGCCAGCAGATCGACGGGGAACACTGAAGCTTTCTTT.

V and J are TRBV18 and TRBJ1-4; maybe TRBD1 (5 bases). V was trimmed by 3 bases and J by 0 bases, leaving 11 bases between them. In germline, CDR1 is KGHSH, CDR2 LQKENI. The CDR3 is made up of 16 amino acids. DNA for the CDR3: TGTGCCAGCTCACCGGGGCTAGTAGCAACTAATGAAAAACTGTTTTTT. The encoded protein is CASSPGLVATNEKLFF.

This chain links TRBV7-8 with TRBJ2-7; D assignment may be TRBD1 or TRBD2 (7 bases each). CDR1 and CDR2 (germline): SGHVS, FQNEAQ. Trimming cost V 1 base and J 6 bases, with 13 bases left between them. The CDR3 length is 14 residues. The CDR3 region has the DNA TGTGCCAGCAGCTTAGTCAGGGGGGGGCGCGAGCAGTACTTC. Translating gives CASSLVRGGREQYF.

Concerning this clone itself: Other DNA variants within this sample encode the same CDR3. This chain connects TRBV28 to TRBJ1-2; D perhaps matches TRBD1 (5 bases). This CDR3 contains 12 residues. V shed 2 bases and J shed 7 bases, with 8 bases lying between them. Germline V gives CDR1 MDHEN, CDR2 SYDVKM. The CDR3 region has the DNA TGTGCCAGCAGTTTAGGGGGGGTTGGCTACACCTTC. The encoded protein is CASSLGGVGYTF.

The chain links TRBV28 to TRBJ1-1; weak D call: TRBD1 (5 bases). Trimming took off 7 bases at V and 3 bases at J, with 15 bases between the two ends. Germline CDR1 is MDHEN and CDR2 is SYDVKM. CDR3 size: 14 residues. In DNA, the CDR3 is TGTGCCAGCACCCCGGGCCAGGGAGACACTGAAGCTTTCTTT. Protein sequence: CASTPGQGDTEAFF.

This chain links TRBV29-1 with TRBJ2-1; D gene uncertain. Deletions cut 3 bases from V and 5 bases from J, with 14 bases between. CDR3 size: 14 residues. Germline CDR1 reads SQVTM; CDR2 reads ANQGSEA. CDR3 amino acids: CSVESPGRNNEQFF. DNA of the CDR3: TGCAGCGTTGAGTCCCCGGGCAGGAACAATGAGCAGTTCTTC.

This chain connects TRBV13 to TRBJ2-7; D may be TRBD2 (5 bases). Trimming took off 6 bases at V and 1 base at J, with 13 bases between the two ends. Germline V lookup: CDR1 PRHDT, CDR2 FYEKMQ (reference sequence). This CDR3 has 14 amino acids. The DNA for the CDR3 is TGTGCCAGCAGAGAAGGACTGGGTTCCTACGAGCAGTACTTC. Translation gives CASREGLGSYEQYF.

The DNA of the CDR3 is TGTGCCAGCAGCCGGGGGAGCCGACATGAAAAACTGTTTTTT. It specifies CASSRGSRHEKLFF. The rearrangement uses TRBV7-8 and TRBJ1-4; TRBD1 might be the D (5 bases). Germline CDR1 reads SGHVS; CDR2 reads FQNEAQ. Trimming took 5 bases from V and 6 from J, leaving 13 bases between them. The CDR3 is made up of 14 amino acids.

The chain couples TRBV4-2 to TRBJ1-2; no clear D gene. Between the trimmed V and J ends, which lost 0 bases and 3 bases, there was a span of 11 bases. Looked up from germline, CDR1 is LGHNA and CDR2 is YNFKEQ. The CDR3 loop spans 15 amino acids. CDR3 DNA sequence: TGTGCCAGCAGCCAAGATACCAGCCTGCACTATGGCTACACCTTC. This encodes CASSQDTSLHYGYTF.

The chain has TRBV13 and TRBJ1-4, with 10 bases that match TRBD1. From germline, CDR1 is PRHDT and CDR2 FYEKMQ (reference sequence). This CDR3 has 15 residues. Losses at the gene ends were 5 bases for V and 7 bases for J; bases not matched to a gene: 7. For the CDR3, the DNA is TGTGCCAGCAGCGAATGGGACAGGGGATCTGAAAAACTGTTTTTT. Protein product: CASSEWDRGSEKLFF. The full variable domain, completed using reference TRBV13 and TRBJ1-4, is AAGVIQSPRHLIKEKRETATLKCYPIPRHDTVYWYQQGPGQDPQFLISFYEKMQSDKGSIPDRFSAQQFSDYHSELNMSSLELGDSALYFCASSEWDRGSEKLFFGSGTQLSVL.

CDR3 DNA sequence: TGTGCCAGCAGCGTTTTCGGGACAGGGTTGACCGAGCAGTACTTC. It yields the protein CASSVFGTGLTEQYF. The chain is built from TRBV7-9 and TRBJ2-7, with 9 bases fitting TRBD1. With V trimmed by 5 bases and J by 6 bases, 11 bases remained unmatched. This CDR3 has 15 residues. CDR1 is SEHNR and CDR2 is FQNEAQ in the germline V gene (reference sequence).

CDR3 protein: CASKGSGSLQLRYYEQYF. In DNA form, the CDR3 reads TGTGCCAGCAAAGGGAGCGGGAGTTTACAGTTGCGTTACTACGAGCAGTACTTC. This chain joins TRBV28 and TRBJ2-7; 8 bases match TRBD2. The germline V gene has CDR1 MDHEN and CDR2 SYDVKM. J lost 3 bases, V lost 7 bases, and 20 bases had no gene match. The CDR3 spans 18 residues.

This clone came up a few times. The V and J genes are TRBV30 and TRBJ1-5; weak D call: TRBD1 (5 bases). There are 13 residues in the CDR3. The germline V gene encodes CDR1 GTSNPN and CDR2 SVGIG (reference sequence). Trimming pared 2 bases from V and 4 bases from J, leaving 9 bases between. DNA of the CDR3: TGTGCCTGGAGTCGACAGCGGAATCAGCCCCAGCATTTT. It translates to CAWSRQRNQPQHF.

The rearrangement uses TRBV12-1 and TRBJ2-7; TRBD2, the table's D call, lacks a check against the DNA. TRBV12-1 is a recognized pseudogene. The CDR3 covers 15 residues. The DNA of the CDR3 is TGTGCCAGCAGCTCTAGACTAGCGGGAGGGTACGTGCAGTACTTC. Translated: CASSSRLAGGYVQYF.

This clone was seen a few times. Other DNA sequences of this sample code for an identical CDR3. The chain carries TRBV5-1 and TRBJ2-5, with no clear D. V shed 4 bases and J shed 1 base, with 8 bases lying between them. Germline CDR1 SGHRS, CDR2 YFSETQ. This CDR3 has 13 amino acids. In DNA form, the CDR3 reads TGCGCCAGCAGCCCCGGTCTCCAAGAGACCCAGTACTTC. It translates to CASSPGLQETQYF.